This T cell receptor beta chain was sequenced during a study of cytomegalovirus exposure and HLA in healthy donors. Repertoires were generated with immunoSEQ multiplex PCR, while TCRdb's copy carries only in-frame clones and drops some. The data show some 48,000 clones, with over 75% seen just once and about 6.7% held by the top ten. This CDR3 is 16 amino acids long. The germline gives CDR1 LNHDA, CDR2 SQIVND (reference sequence). After removal of 9 bases from V and 2 bases from J, the junction contained 14 bases not matched to a gene. This clone came up once. What it binds is not known. Study results and caveats: Accounts indicate the classifier identified cytomegalovirus status with strong specificity and sensitivity.

J is TRBJ1-2 and V is TRBV19, with TRBD1 matching over 8 bases. The sample was PBMCs. This sequence originates from a woman in her thirties in good health and CMV-seronegative. In DNA form, the CDR3 reads TGTGCCAGCCTCCCCCCGCACAGGGGGAACAACTATGGCTACACCTTC. As protein: CASLPPHRGNNYGYTF.